What follows are 27 T cell receptor beta chains derived from one specimen sequenced in a study of OX40 agonist ivuxolimab in advanced cancers. Measured with immunoSEQ multiplex PCR; TCRdb has only the in-frame clones, and not every one. This sample has about 77,000 clones, with about 85% found just once. The sequenced sample was CD4+ or CD8+ T cells sorted from blood, obtained in a trial of the OX40 agonist ivuxolimab. The source of these receptors is an adult with an advanced solid tumor such as melanoma, head and neck, liver or kidney cancer.

The CDR3 spells CASSRRGANTEAFF. CDR3 DNA sequence: TGTGCCAGCAGCCGCCGGGGGGCGAACACTGAAGCTTTCTTT. The J gene is TRBJ1-1, the V gene TRBV7-3, with D possibly matching TRBD1 (6 bases). V was cut by 5 bases and J by 1 base, with 11 bases left in between. Germline V gene data show CDR1 as SGHTA and CDR2 as FQGTGA. CDR3 length: 14 residues. Full variable domain (rest looked up from reference TRBV7-3 and TRBJ1-1): GAGVSQTPSNKVTEKGKYVELRCDPISGHTALYWYRQSLGQGPEFLIYFQGTGAADDSGLPNDRFFAVRPEGSVSTLKIQRTERGDSAVYLCASSRRGANTEAFFGQGTRLTVV.

The CDR3 loop reads CAWSVGRGGQPQHF. DNA of the CDR3: TGTGCCTGGAGTGTAGGGCGGGGAGGACAGCCCCAGCATTTT. The chain has TRBV30 and TRBJ1-5; D gene unclear. V lost 0 bases, J lost 7 bases, and 13 bases lay in between. From germline, CDR1 is GTSNPN and CDR2 SVGIG (reference sequence). The CDR3 has 14 residues.

The rearrangement uses TRBV6-6 and TRBJ1-3, with D uncertain. The CDR3 covers 11 residues. V was shortened by 4 bases and J by 4 bases, with 2 bases between the two germline ends. Germline V CDR1 and CDR2: MNHNY, SVGAGI (reference sequence). The DNA of the CDR3 is TGTGCCAGCAGTTGGGGAAACACCATATATTTT. Translating it yields CASSWGNTIYF.

This clone was counted between two and nine times. The chain has TRBV7-9 and TRBJ1-2; D unclear. With 1 base removed from V and 7 bases from J, the gap between germline ends came to 4 bases. The CDR3 covers 11 residues. The germline CDR1 and CDR2 sequences are SEHNR and FQNEAQ (reference sequence). For the CDR3, the DNA is TGTGCCAGCAGCTTAGACGTTGGCTACACCTTC. Protein product: CASSLDVGYTF.

The chain is built from TRBV19 and TRBJ1-1; 7 bases are a match to TRBD1. Germline CDR1 and CDR2: LNHDA and SQIVND (reference sequence). The CDR3 totals 15 residues. The V and J ends lost 1 base and 1 base, in that order; junction bases with no gene match: 3. In nucleotides, the CDR3 is TGTGCCAGTAGTATAGGTGCAGGGGGGAACACTGAAGCTTTCTTT. Translation: CASSIGAGGNTEAFF.

The chain is built from TRBV19 and TRBJ2-6; no clear D. Trimming shortened V by 3 bases and J by 0 bases, and 9 bases separated the two germline ends. The CDR3 consists of 16 residues. Per germline, CDR1 LNHDA and CDR2 SQIVND (reference sequence). The CDR3 DNA reads as TGTGCCAGTAGTATTCCTCGCAGCTCTGGGGCCAACGTCCTGACTTTC. It translates to CASSIPRSSGANVLTF.

The CDR3 nucleotides read TGTGCCAGTAGTAGGACAGCAACTAATGAAAAACTGTTTTTT. Its protein is CASSRTATNEKLFF. V and J are TRBV19 and TRBJ1-4; tentative D call: TRBD1 (6 bases). The CDR3 sequence is 14 residues long. Germline CDR1 reads LNHDA; CDR2 reads SQIVND (reference sequence). The V gene lost 4 bases and the J gene lost 0 bases, with 6 bases spanning the gap.

This chain joins TRBV19 and TRBJ2-3; maybe TRBD1 (7 bases). The ends were cut back, 5 bases at V and 8 bases at J, with 11 bases in the middle. Germline V CDR1 and CDR2: LNHDA, SQIVND (reference sequence). This CDR3 region has 12 residues. DNA for the CDR3: TGTGCCAGTAGTGGAGGGGGCACTACGCAGTATTTT. It specifies CASSGGGTTQYF. Using reference TRBV19 and TRBJ2-3 for the parts outside the CDR3, the full variable domain is DGGITQSPKYLFRKEGQNVTLSCEQNLNHDAMYWYRQDPGQGLRLIYYSQIVNDFQKGDIAEGYSVSREKKESFPLTVTSAQKNPTAFYLCASSGGGTTQYFGPGTRLTVL.

The chain uses TRBV4-2 and TRBJ2-3, with 9 bases aligning to TRBD2. Germline values: CDR1 LGHNA, CDR2 YNFKEQ. The CDR3 is 17 amino acids. V dropped 2 bases and J dropped 4; count of bases not matched to a gene: 10. CDR3 region: CASSQFEAGGPADTQYF. The CDR3 bases are TGTGCCAGCAGCCAATTTGAGGCGGGGGGGCCTGCAGATACGCAGTATTTT.

As to this clone: In this CDR3 the conserved last residue, phenylalanine or tryptophan, is missing, so a read error is likely. This chain connects TRBV7-9 to TRBJ2-3, with TRBD2 identical over 9 bases. This CDR3 spans 17 amino acids. Losses at the gene ends were 2 bases for V and 2 bases for J; bases not matched to a gene: 8. In germline, CDR1 is SEHNR, CDR2 FQNEAQ (reference sequence). CDR3 nucleotides: TGTGCCAGCAGCTTATCGAAGCGGGGGGCCTACACAGATACGCAGTATATT. This encodes CASSLSKRGAYTDTQYI.

This clone has a single count. This chain links TRBV19 with TRBJ1-5, with 7 bases that match TRBD1. The V gene end was trimmed by 8 bases and the J gene end by 4 bases; junction bases not matched to a gene: 11. Per the germline V gene, CDR1 is LNHDA and CDR2 is SQIVND (reference sequence). This CDR3 region has 15 residues. Written as DNA, the CDR3 is TGTGCCAGTGTACGCCGGGGGACAGAAAATCAGCCCCAGCATTTT. This translates into CASVRRGTENQPQHF.

The gene calls are TRBV28 and TRBJ1-4, with D possibly being TRBD1 (5 bases). Germline CDR1 is MDHEN and CDR2 is SYDVKM. Trimming shortened V by 7 bases and J by 8 bases, and 11 bases separated the two germline ends. This CDR3 region has 12 residues. The CDR3 DNA follows: TGTGCCAGCACCGGGGGGACGGAAAAACTGTTTTTT. Protein sequence: CASTGGTEKLFF.

This clone has only one observation. This chain joins TRBV7-3 and TRBJ2-5; TRBD1 matches 7 bases. With 2 bases clipped from V and 5 bases from J, the junction kept 5 bases outside the gene matches. The germline CDR1 and CDR2 sequences are SGHTA and FQGTGA. This CDR3 has 14 residues. The CDR3 DNA is TGTGCCAGCAGCTTAGAGGGGGCGGCCGAGACCCAGTACTTC. It yields the protein CASSLEGAAETQYF.

The CDR3 coding sequence is TGTGCCAGTAGACTGACCGGGACCACAGATACGCAGTATTTT. Protein product: CASRLTGTTDTQYF. The V gene is TRBV19, the J gene TRBJ2-3; D assignment may be TRBD1 or TRBD2 (5 bases each). The CDR3 is 14 residues long. The V end was cut by 6 bases, the J end by 2 bases, with 12 bases between. Germline CDR1 and CDR2: LNHDA and SQIVND (reference sequence).

CDR3 nucleotides: TGTGCCAGCAGTTCCTTACAGGGGAGAGGTTATGGCTACACCTTC. Translation: CASSSLQGRGYGYTF. V is TRBV27 and J is TRBJ1-2, with TRBD1 identical over 7 bases. Germline values: CDR1 MNHEY, CDR2 SMNVEV (reference sequence). There are 15 residues in the CDR3. After removal of 4 bases from V and 5 bases from J, the junction contained 10 bases not matched to a gene.

Worth noting for this clone: At one of its ends the junction is not consistent with the germline gene, which may arise from a read error. The gene calls are TRBV11-2 and TRBJ1-6, with D hard to call. The germline V gene has CDR1 SGHAT and CDR2 FQNNGV. CDR3 length equals 15 residues. This CDR3 is CASSLEQTYDSPLHF. In DNA form, the CDR3 reads TGTGCCAGCAGCTTAGAACAGACCTATGATTCACCCCTCCACTTT. Full variable domain (outside the CDR3, taken from reference TRBV11-2 and TRBJ1-6): EAGVAQSPRYKIIEKRQSVAFWCNPISGHATLYWYQQILGQGPKLLIQFQNNGVVDDSQLPKDRFSAERLKGVDSTLKIQPAKLEDSAVYLCASSLEQTYDSPLHFGNGTRLTVT.

V and J are TRBV18 and TRBJ1-1; TRBD1 might be the D (5 bases). V gave up 0 bases and J gave up 4 bases, with 12 bases separating them. The CDR3 has 15 residues. Germline V gene data show CDR1 as KGHSH and CDR2 as LQKENI. CDR3 residues: CASSPPLGGGTEAFF. CDR3 coding DNA: TGTGCCAGCTCACCACCGTTGGGGGGAGGCACTGAAGCTTTCTTT.

The rearrangement uses TRBV7-3 and TRBJ2-3, with D perhaps matching TRBD1 (5 bases). The CDR3 has 15 residues. Trimming removed 5 bases from V and 1 base from J, with 13 bases in between. CDR1 is SGHTA, CDR2 FQGTGA, per germline. The DNA of the CDR3 is TGTGCCAGCAGCATCAGGGTCTTTGGCACAGATACGCAGTATTTT. Amino acid sequence: CASSIRVFGTDTQYF.

This clone was found once. The chain employs TRBV7-9 and TRBJ1-1; 8 nucleotides match TRBD1. In germline, CDR1 is SEHNR, CDR2 FQNEAQ (reference sequence). CDR3 length: 12 residues. The ends lost 4 bases at V and 8 bases at J; junction bases unmatched: 3. The CDR3 DNA reads as TGTGCCAGCAGCTCCAGGGACAGGGAAGCTTTCTTT. As protein: CASSSRDREAFF.

The rearrangement joins TRBV7-8 to TRBJ1-2; D perhaps matches TRBD1 (5 bases). V was pared by 5 bases and J by 4 bases, with 11 bases between. The CDR3 contains 13 residues. Germline values: CDR1 SGHVS, CDR2 FQNEAQ. CDR3 protein: CASSQEGFYGYTF. The CDR3 DNA is TGTGCCAGCAGCCAGGAGGGGTTCTATGGCTACACCTTC.

The V gene is TRBV6-4, the J gene TRBJ2-7; 11 bases fit TRBD2. V gave up 9 bases and J gave up 0 bases; unmatched junction bases: 13. Germline values: CDR1 MRHNA, CDR2 SNTAGT. The length of the CDR3 is 17 residues. Here the CDR3 reads CARTASSGGLPSYEQYF. The CDR3 bases are TGTGCCAGAACTGCCTCTAGCGGGGGGCTCCCCTCCTACGAGCAGTACTTC.

The rearrangement joins TRBV19 to TRBJ2-5; 10 positions match TRBD1. The CDR3 loop spans 15 amino acids. Per the germline V gene, CDR1 is LNHDA and CDR2 is SQIVND (reference sequence). The trim removed 2 bases at V and 4 bases at J, leaving 4 bases unmatched. Here the CDR3 reads CASSIWGQGRETQYF. Written as DNA, the CDR3 is TGTGCCAGTAGTATATGGGGACAGGGGAGAGAGACCCAGTACTTC. Together with reference TRBV19 and TRBJ2-5, the CDR3 gives the full variable domain: DGGITQSPKYLFRKEGQNVTLSCEQNLNHDAMYWYRQDPGQGLRLIYYSQIVNDFQKGDIAEGYSVSREKKESFPLTVTSAQKNPTAFYLCASSIWGQGRETQYFGPGTRLLVL.

The chain joins TRBV6-7 to TRBJ1-4; D is uncertain. TRBV6-7 is given ORF status, its function remaining uncertain. This CDR3 comprises 16 residues. Trimming shortened V by 7 bases and J by 2 bases, and 17 bases separated the two germline ends. CDR3 in DNA: TGTGCCAGCACCCCCCGTGGCCTTCGGACTAATGAAAAACTGTTTTTT. As protein: CASTPRGLRTNEKLFF.

The chain couples TRBV5-5 to TRBJ2-3; D possibly corresponds to TRBD2 (5 bases). The germline gives CDR1 SGHKS, CDR2 YYEKEE (reference sequence). This CDR3 contains 14 residues. The V and J ends lost 4 bases and 4 bases respectively, with 13 bases between them. DNA for the CDR3: TGTGCCAGCAGCCCCGCCGGGGTGGCAGATACGCAGTATTTT. Its protein product is CASSPAGVADTQYF.

This chain uses TRBV6-5 with TRBJ1-1; no definite D call. Trimming removed 2 bases from V and 1 base from J, with 5 bases in between. Germline V gives CDR1 MNHEY, CDR2 SVGAGI. The length of the CDR3 is 13 residues. CDR3 sequence: CASSYGSNTEAFF. Here the CDR3 DNA reads TGTGCCAGCAGTTACGGGTCGAACACTGAAGCTTTCTTT.

The CDR3 sequence is CASSPTGRANEKLFF. The CDR3 DNA sequence: TGTGCCAGCAGCCCTACCGGCAGGGCCAATGAAAAACTGTTTTTT. The chain recombines TRBV7-3 with TRBJ1-4; D may be TRBD1 (5 bases). V was shortened by 5 bases and J by 5 bases, with 15 bases between the two germline ends. Germline V gene data show CDR1 as SGHTA and CDR2 as FQGTGA. The CDR3 is 15 amino acids.

This chain links TRBV5-4 with TRBJ2-7; TRBD1 aligns across 8 bases. The CDR3 spans 12 residues. From germline, CDR1 is SGHNT and CDR2 YYREEE (reference sequence). V trimming: 4 bases; J trimming: 5 bases; junction bases outside the gene matches: 2. The CDR3 loop is CASSPDRDEQYF. The CDR3 DNA follows: TGTGCCAGCAGCCCGGACAGGGACGAGCAGTACTTC.